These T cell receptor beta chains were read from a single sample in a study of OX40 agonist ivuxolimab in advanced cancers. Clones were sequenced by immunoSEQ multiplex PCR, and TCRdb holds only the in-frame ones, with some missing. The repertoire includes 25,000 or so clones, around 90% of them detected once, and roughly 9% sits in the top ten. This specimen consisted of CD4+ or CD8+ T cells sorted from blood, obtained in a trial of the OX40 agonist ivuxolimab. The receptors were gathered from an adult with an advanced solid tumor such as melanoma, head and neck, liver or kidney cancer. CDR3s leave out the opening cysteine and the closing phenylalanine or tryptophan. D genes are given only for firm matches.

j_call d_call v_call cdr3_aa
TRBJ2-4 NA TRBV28 ASREPGENIQY
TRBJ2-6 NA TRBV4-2 ASSQEGLRGTGANVLT
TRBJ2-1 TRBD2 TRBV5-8 ATRTSGSSYNEQF
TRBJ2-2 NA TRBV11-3 ASSPREGELF
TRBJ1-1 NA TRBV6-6 ASSYWQNTEAF
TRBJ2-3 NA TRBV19 ASGSTDTQY
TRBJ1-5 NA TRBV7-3 ASSLTSNQPQH
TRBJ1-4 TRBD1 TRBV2 ASRQGASNEKLF
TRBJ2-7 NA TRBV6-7 ASSTQGLNYEQY
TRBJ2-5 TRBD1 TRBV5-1 ASSSDRVGQETQY
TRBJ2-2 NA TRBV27 ASSWWAAGTGELF
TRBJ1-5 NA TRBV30 AWSGRGLLSNQPQH
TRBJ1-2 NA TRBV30 AWATGLAYGYT
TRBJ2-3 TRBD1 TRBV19 ASSKGTGVDTQY
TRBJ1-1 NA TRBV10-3 AISGQDSTEAF